This T cell receptor beta chain derives from a study of shared clonotypes between healthy human individuals. Study-wide background: A couple of women and a few men aged 18 to 49 made up the donors. CD4 naive and CD4 memory each took three plates per donor, while CD8 naive took two and CD8 memory one.

TCRdb's copy holds only in-frame clones and misses some; the assay was immunoSEQ multiplex PCR. Of about 2 million clones listed, roughly 94% are singletons. This CDR3 comprises 14 residues. Germline-derived CDR1 and CDR2 are SGHRS and YFSETQ. The germline V and J ends were trimmed by 2 bases and 3 bases, with 12 bases remaining between them. Positively selected for CCR7, the CD45RO-negative cells used as naive CD8 cells excluded terminally differentiated effector memory CD45RA+ cells. The gene calls are TRBV5-1 and TRBJ2-7; a possible D gene is TRBD2 (5 bases). This receptor was taken from a man between 18 and 35 years old in good health. Material for sequencing was naive CD8+ T cells sorted from blood. CDR3 bases: TGCGCCAGCAGCTTAACGACTAATTTCTACGAGCAGTACTTC. Residues: CASSLTTNFYEQYF.